This record covers a single TCR beta chain. This clonotype has ten or more counts. Its antigen is unknown. Base quality data are lacking; no much larger clone is found one base away. This sample was taken from a study of CD8 T cells in ankylosing spondylitis (dated 2017 in TCRdb). About the study as a whole: To find TCR variants linked to disease, the study profiled T cell receptor beta repertoires in ankylosing spondylitis patients and healthy donors. The full study cohort was made up of 25 to 30 ankylosing spondylitis patients and over 90 healthy donors. Peripheral blood samples were taken, and synovial fluid was additionally collected from ankylosing spondylitis patients. The paper as a whole reports these results and caveats: Some TCR beta motif variants had previously been reported in synovial fluid and blood of reactive arthritis patients, which suggested common disease-initiation mechanisms. In peripheral blood, the disease-linked clones were found at relatively low frequencies and had a CD8+ phenotype. The disease-linked clones were reported as significantly enriched in matched synovial fluid samples from ankylosing spondylitis patients. Blood from ankylosing spondylitis patients appeared to be characterized by a TCR beta motif made up of under ten highly homologous amino acid variants.

The CDR3 runs 15 residues from the cysteine to the phenylalanine. The sequence is cut down to CDR3 DNA, 45 bases in frame from base 1. The junction carries 18 bases between V and J, which are trimmed by 5 bases and 7 bases respectively. Sequencing was carried out with an Illumina HiSeq 2500. Quantitative 5'-RACE with molecular barcodes was used to prepare TCR beta libraries. In the authors' own workflow: A new computational method based on a probabilistic model of VDJ rearrangement was used to identify disease-linked TCR variants. The public reads were run again by TCRdb, first through fastp at Q25 and then through MiXCR, and only productive beta chains were kept. Every CDR3 protein is listed once, alongside the most common genes and DNA of its rows. These V and J calls rely on TCRdb rather than the paper's analysis. The sample table holds 200,000 to 250,000 distinct CDR3 sequences, of which about 11% were seen once. The ten largest make up around a fifth of the sample.

The TCR originated in a male donor with ankylosing spondylitis or in good health (not recorded which). Sequencing was performed on blood, either unsorted or a sorted T cell fraction (not recorded which). The chain uses TRBV12-3 or TRBV12-4 and TRBJ2-1; the D segment could be TRBD1, given 6 matching bases. The CDR3 reads CASSQDSLRMNEQFF. The DNA reads as follows: TGTGCCAGCAGTCAGGACAGCCTAAGGATGAATGAGCAGTTCTTC.